This TCR beta chain was recorded in a study of cytomegalovirus exposure and HLA in healthy donors. Trimming cost V 5 bases and J 3 bases; bases outside gene matches: 3. The germline V gene encodes CDR1 GTSNPN and CDR2 SVGIG (reference sequence). The CDR3 is 12 residues long. The PCR employed 60 Vbeta primers together with 13 Jbeta primers. This table comes from immunoSEQ multiplex PCR, and its TCRdb copy is limited to in-frame clones, with some not included. The sample has roughly 200,000 clones, about 81% seen once. This sequence originates from a woman in her 40s in good health and CMV-seronegative. The J gene is TRBJ2-7, the V gene TRBV30, with 8 bases matching TRBD1. The sequenced sample was PBMCs. The CDR3 loop reads CAWVGQGYEQYF. The CDR3 DNA sequence: TGTGCCTGGGTAGGACAGGGCTACGAGCAGTACTTC.